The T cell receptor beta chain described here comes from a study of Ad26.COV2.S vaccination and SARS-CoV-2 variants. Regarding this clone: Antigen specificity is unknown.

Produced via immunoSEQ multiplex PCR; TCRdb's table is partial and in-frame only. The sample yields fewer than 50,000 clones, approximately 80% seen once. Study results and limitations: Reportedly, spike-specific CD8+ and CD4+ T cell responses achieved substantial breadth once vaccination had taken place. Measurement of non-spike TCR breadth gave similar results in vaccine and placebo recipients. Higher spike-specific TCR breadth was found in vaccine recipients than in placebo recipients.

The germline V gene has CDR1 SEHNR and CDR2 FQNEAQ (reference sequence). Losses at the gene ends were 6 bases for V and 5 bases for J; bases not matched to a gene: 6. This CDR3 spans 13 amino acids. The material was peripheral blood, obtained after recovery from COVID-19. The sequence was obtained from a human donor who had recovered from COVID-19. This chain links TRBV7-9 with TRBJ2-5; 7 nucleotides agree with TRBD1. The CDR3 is CASSNRGGETQYF. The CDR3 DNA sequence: TGTGCCAGCAGTAACAGGGGCGGGGAGACCCAGTACTTC.